Below are 27 T cell receptor beta chains sequenced from a single sample in a study of brain T cells in children with intractable seizures. Sequenced by immunoSEQ multiplex PCR; TCRdb stores in-frame clones only, minus some. The repertoire consists of about 340,000 clones, with about 94% occurring once and the leading ten covering 5.7%. Time point described: blood from clinic visit 5 months post-surgery; TSC patient then seizure free. The source material was peripheral blood, sampled about 5 months after surgery. The receptors were gathered from a boy younger than two with tuberous sclerosis and intractable seizures.

The J gene is TRBJ2-2, the V gene TRBV15, with D maybe TRBD2 (7 bases). This CDR3 is 15 amino acids long. Looked up from germline, CDR1 is LNHNV and CDR2 is YYDKDF (reference sequence). V lost 1 base to trimming and J lost 4 bases, with 10 bases between them. The CDR3 DNA sequence: TGTGCCACCAGCAGAGCTAGGGGGGGCACCGGGGAGCTGTTTTTT. Its translation is CATSRARGGTGELFF.

The chain links TRBV15 to TRBJ1-5; 10 bases are a match to TRBD1. The germline CDR1 and CDR2 sequences are LNHNV and YYDKDF (reference sequence). The CDR3 extends over 14 amino acids. V lost 8 bases to trimming and J lost 6 bases; unmatched junction nucleotides: 7. The CDR3 DNA reads TGTGCCACCTCGGACAGGGGGTTTAGTCAGCCCCAGCATTTT. Translation gives CATSDRGFSQPQHF.

V usage is TRBV10-2 and J usage is TRBJ2-7; D call uncertain. CDR1 and CDR2 from the germline V gene are WSHSY and SAAADI. CDR3 length: 11 residues. Trimming took 8 bases from V and 5 from J, leaving 10 bases between them. CDR3 bases: TGCGCCAGCGCTAAAAGGAACGAGCAGTACTTC. This translates into CASAKRNEQYF.

This chain connects TRBV7-2 to TRBJ1-2; 10 bases are a match to TRBD1. The CDR3 is 16 amino acids. V trimming: 2 bases; J trimming: 5 bases; junction bases outside the gene matches: 8. Germline-derived CDR1 and CDR2 are SGHTA and FQGNSA. The CDR3 bases are TGTGCCAGCAGCTTATGGGACAGGGGCTCGAGTTATGGCTACACCTTC. Translating gives CASSLWDRGSSYGYTF.

The chain combines TRBV12-3 or TRBV12-4 with TRBJ1-2; 7 bases agree with TRBD1. V dropped 6 bases and J dropped 12; count of bases not matched to a gene: 7. The CDR3 is 11 amino acids. CDR3 nucleotides: TGTGCCAGCAGCATCCCGGGACAGAACACCTTC. Protein sequence: CASSIPGQNTF.

The chain joins TRBV15 to TRBJ1-5; D is unclear. The length of the CDR3 is 15 residues. V dropped 5 bases and J dropped 0 bases, with 11 bases sitting between them. Germline values: CDR1 LNHNV, CDR2 YYDKDF (reference sequence). CDR3 nucleotide sequence: TGTGCCACCAGCTCTTCAAAATATAGCAATCAGCCCCAGCATTTT. Protein sequence: CATSSSKYSNQPQHF. The full variable domain, completed using reference TRBV15 and TRBJ1-5, is DAMVIQNPRYQVTQFGKPVTLSCSQTLNHNVMYWYQQKSSQAPKLLFHYYDKDFNNEADTPDNFQSRRPNTSFCFLDIRSPGLGDTAMYLCATSSSKYSNQPQHFGDGTRLSIL.

This rearrangement joins TRBV12-5 to TRBJ2-5; D is unclear. CDR3 length equals 12 residues. Germline V gene data show CDR1 as LGHNT and CDR2 as FRNRAP. Trimming removed 1 base at V and 2 bases at J, with 2 bases between. The CDR3 loop is CASGLAQETQYF. The CDR3 DNA reads TGTGCTAGTGGTTTGGCACAAGAGACCCAGTACTTC.

This chain connects TRBV5-6 to TRBJ1-5, with D tentatively TRBD1 (5 bases). The CDR3 runs to 16 residues. Germline V gene sequence: CDR1 SGHDT, CDR2 YYEEEE. V was shortened by 7 bases and J by 8 bases, with 25 bases between the two germline ends. CDR3: CASAFWGEEWIKPQHF. CDR3 DNA sequence: TGTGCCAGCGCCTTCTGGGGGGAAGAATGGATCAAGCCCCAGCATTTT.

The chain employs TRBV28 and TRBJ2-1; 8 bases fit TRBD1. The V gene's germline CDR1 is MDHEN and CDR2 SYDVKM. The CDR3 has 15 amino acids. With V trimmed by 8 bases and J by 5 bases, 11 bases remained unmatched. The CDR3 here is CASGPGPGGNNEQFF. In nucleotides, the CDR3 is TGTGCCAGCGGCCCTGGGCCAGGGGGCAACAATGAGCAGTTCTTC.

The CDR3 protein is CASSQDLSRDYKDTQYF. CDR3 DNA sequence: TGCGCCAGCAGCCAAGATCTGTCCCGGGATTACAAAGATACGCAGTATTTT. The V call is TRBV4-1, the J call TRBJ2-3, with D possibly being TRBD2 (5 bases). V lost 0 bases to trimming and J lost 5 bases, with 18 bases between them. The CDR3 length is 17 residues. Per the germline V gene, CDR1 is MGHRA and CDR2 is YSYEKL.

This clone came up a few times. In DNA form, the CDR3 reads TGTGCCAGCAGCCGCCTGTCCGGACAGGGGGCAAGTGAGCAGTACTTC. Amino acid sequence: CASSRLSGQGASEQYF. The chain is built from TRBV7-8 and TRBJ2-7; 11 bases align to TRBD1. This CDR3 contains 16 residues. V dropped 5 bases and J dropped 7; count of bases not matched to a gene: 13. Looked up from germline, CDR1 is SGHVS and CDR2 is FQNEAQ.

The chain links TRBV6-1 to TRBJ2-6; TRBD2 aligns across 10 bases. The CDR3 totals 17 residues. In germline, CDR1 is MNHNS, CDR2 SASEGT. The V and J ends lost 3 bases and 0 bases, in that order; junction bases with no gene match: 2. The CDR3 region has the DNA TGTGCCAGCAGTGATGGGACTAGCGTCTCTGGGGCCAACGTCCTGACTTTC. Encoded protein: CASSDGTSVSGANVLTF.

The chain links TRBV13 to TRBJ1-2; D possibly corresponds to TRBD1 (6 bases). V was trimmed by 6 bases and J by 4 bases, leaving 42 bases between them. The CDR3 consists of 23 residues. Germline assignment: CDR1 PRHDT and CDR2 FYEKMQ (reference sequence). The CDR3 reads CASSHSLGTRFLSGGGRSYGYTF. The CDR3 nucleotides read TGTGCCAGCAGTCACAGCCTTGGGACACGTTTCCTATCAGGTGGGGGTAGGTCCTATGGCTACACCTTC. Looking up the rest from reference TRBV13 and TRBJ1-2 gives the full variable domain: AAGVIQSPRHLIKEKRETATLKCYPIPRHDTVYWYQQGPGQDPQFLISFYEKMQSDKGSIPDRFSAQQFSDYHSELNMSSLELGDSALYFCASSHSLGTRFLSGGGRSYGYTFGSGTRLTVV.

The chain combines TRBV6-5 with TRBJ2-1; 12 bases line up with TRBD2. J gave up 8 bases and V 3 bases, and 8 bases lay outside the gene matches. The CDR3 is 16 residues long. Per the germline V gene, CDR1 is MNHEY and CDR2 is SVGAGI. The CDR3 nucleotides read TGTGCCAGCAGTTATATGCGACTAGCGGGAGTTTATGAGCAGTTCTTC. Protein sequence: CASSYMRLAGVYEQFF.

This rearrangement joins TRBV12-3 or TRBV12-4 to TRBJ2-3; D is uncertain. This CDR3 spans 12 amino acids. Deletions cut 3 bases from V and 6 bases from J, with 7 bases between. The CDR3 bases are TGTGCCAGCAGTTTTATCGCGGATACGCAGTATTTT. Translated: CASSFIADTQYF.

This chain connects TRBV2 to TRBJ1-2, with 8 nucleotides matching TRBD1. This CDR3 region has 15 residues. J gave up 1 base and V 6 bases, and 7 bases lay outside the gene matches. Germline V gives CDR1 SNHLY, CDR2 FYNNEI. CDR3 in DNA: TGTGCCAGCAGCGAGAGACAGGGGATTAACTATGGCTACACCTTC. Protein product: CASSERQGINYGYTF.

The rearrangement joins TRBV21-1 to TRBJ2-2; the D call in the table, TRBD1, was not verified against the DNA. TRBV21-1 is described as a pseudogene. CDR3 length: 17 amino acids. CDR3 sequence reads: CASSKSEQGIDTGELFF. CDR3 in DNA: TGTGCCAGCAGCAAAAGCGAACAGGGGATCGACACCGGGGAGCTGTTTTTT.

The rearrangement links TRBV5-1 to TRBJ2-7; TRBD1 matches 7 bases. V lost 0 bases and J lost 2; bases outside the gene matches: 5. The germline V gene encodes CDR1 SGHRS and CDR2 YFSETQ. The CDR3 totals 15 residues. Written as DNA, the CDR3 is TGCGCCAGCAGCTTGGAGTCAGGGGGTGCCTACGAGCAGTACTTC. This encodes CASSLESGGAYEQYF. The complete variable domain, with remaining parts taken from reference TRBV5-1 and TRBJ2-7, reads KAGVTQTPRYLIKTRGQQVTLSCSPISGHRSVSWYQQTPGQGLQFLFEYFSETQRNKGNFPGRFSGRQFSNSRSEMNVSTLELGDSALYLCASSLESGGAYEQYFGPGTRLTVT.

The chain is built from TRBV4-1 and TRBJ2-1; 12 nucleotides match TRBD2. Germline V gives CDR1 MGHRA, CDR2 YSYEKL. The length of the CDR3 is 15 residues. V shed 0 bases and J 7 bases; nucleotides not matched to a gene: 1. The CDR3 coding sequence is TGCGCCAGCAGCCAAGAGACTAGCGGGAGAAATGAGCAGTTCTTC. Translation: CASSQETSGRNEQFF.

The chain recombines TRBV19 with TRBJ2-7; 14 bases are a match to TRBD2. The CDR3 runs 18 residues. Looked up from germline, CDR1 is LNHDA and CDR2 is SQIVND (reference sequence). V was clipped by 3 bases and J by 2 bases; unmatched bases: 9. CDR3 protein: CASSILGTSGRGTYEQYF. In nucleotides, the CDR3 is TGTGCCAGTAGTATTCTTGGGACTAGCGGGAGAGGCACCTACGAGCAGTACTTC.

V and J are TRBV5-1 and TRBJ2-5, with TRBD1 identical over 8 bases. Germline trimming cut 4 bases from V and 3 bases from J; bases unmatched to any gene: 8. The CDR3 loop spans 15 amino acids. The V gene's germline CDR1 is SGHRS and CDR2 YFSETQ. Here the CDR3 reads CASSPGPGQEETQYF. The CDR3 DNA follows: TGCGCCAGCAGCCCCGGACCGGGACAGGAAGAGACCCAGTACTTC.

The chain recombines TRBV14 with TRBJ1-1; D not resolved. V was clipped by 0 bases and J by 5 bases, with 13 bases between them. The CDR3 contains 15 residues. Germline values: CDR1 SGHDN, CDR2 FVKESK. CDR3 protein: CASSQDIGERTEAFF. In DNA, the CDR3 is TGTGCCAGCAGCCAAGATATCGGGGAACGGACTGAAGCTTTCTTT.

The V gene is TRBV27, the J gene TRBJ1-5, with 10 positions matching TRBD1. CDR3 size: 17 residues. The J segment lost 5 bases and the V segment lost 5 bases, leaving 12 bases of the junction unmatched. Germline V gene data show CDR1 as MNHEY and CDR2 as SMNVEV (reference sequence). CDR3 sequence reads: CASSLQGGTGVYQPQHF. The DNA for the CDR3 is TGTGCCAGCAGTCTTCAGGGGGGGACAGGGGTATATCAGCCCCAGCATTTT.

The V and J genes are TRBV5-1 and TRBJ1-1; possibly TRBD1 for D (5 bases). CDR1 and CDR2 (germline): SGHRS, YFSETQ. The CDR3 runs to 18 residues. V shed 2 bases and J shed 2 bases, with 22 bases lying between them. The CDR3 reads CASSLPLEAGTSNTEAFF. CDR3 nucleotide sequence: TGCGCCAGCAGCTTACCCCTCGAAGCTGGGACCTCCAACACTGAAGCTTTCTTT.

This clone was seen a single time. V and J are TRBV9 and TRBJ2-1; TRBD2 agrees at 7 bases. This CDR3 spans 13 amino acids. V lost 2 bases and J lost 16; bases outside the gene matches: 12. Per the germline V gene, CDR1 is SGDLS and CDR2 is YYNGEE. The CDR3 DNA is TGTGCCAGCAGCGTTCTCGGGACTAACCCTCCTTTCTTC. Amino acid sequence: CASSVLGTNPPFF. Variable domain in full (rest from reference TRBV9 and TRBJ2-1): DSGVTQTPKHLITATGQRVTLRCSPRSGDLSVYWYQQSLDQGLQFLIQYYNGEERAKGNILERFSAQQFPDLHSELNLSSLELGDSALYFCASSVLGTNPPFFGPGTRLTVL.

V and J are TRBV5-4 and TRBJ1-2; 8 bases match TRBD1. The V gene end was trimmed by 1 base and the J gene end by 8 bases; junction bases not matched to a gene: 7. CDR1 is SGHNT, CDR2 YYREEE, per germline (reference sequence). The CDR3 length is 14 residues. CDR3 nucleotide sequence: TGTGCCAGCAGCTTGATCACAGGGGGGTTAGGCTACACCTTC. As protein: CASSLITGGLGYTF.

The V gene is TRBV10-3, the J gene TRBJ2-3, with D perhaps matching TRBD2 (5 bases). This CDR3 has 15 residues. Germline V gives CDR1 ENHRY, CDR2 SYGVKD. V was clipped by 0 bases and J by 0 bases, with 7 bases between them. CDR3 amino acids: CAISESERSTDTQYF. The CDR3 DNA follows: TGTGCCATCAGTGAGTCGGAGCGGAGCACAGATACGCAGTATTTT.